Below, one TCR beta chain is given with its context. These data belong to a study of blood T cell repertoires in COVID-19. The germline CDR1 and CDR2 sequences are SGHNT and YYREEE (reference sequence). The CDR3 is 15 residues long. V lost 6 bases and J lost 4; bases outside the gene matches: 12. In the source study's methods: The authors estimated nucleated cell counts from reference gene primer amplification. Sequenced by immunoSEQ multiplex PCR; TCRdb stores in-frame clones only, minus some. That table furnishes V, J and clone size, whereas the DNA furnished D and trimming. Of 15,000 to 20,000 clones listed, about four fifths are singletons.

This rearrangement joins TRBV5-4 to TRBJ1-2; TRBD1 aligns across 7 bases. Sequences were obtained from peripheral blood. The receptor's source is a woman in her sixties or seventies with active COVID-19. CDR3 coding DNA: TGTGCCAGCATGCGCCGGACAGGAAGGAGCTATGGCTACACCTTC. This sequence encodes CASMRRTGRSYGYTF. Complete variable domain (other parts from reference TRBV5-4 and TRBJ1-2): ETGVTQSPTHLIKTRGQQVTLRCSSQSGHNTVSWYQQALGQGPQFIFQYYREEENGRGNFPPRFSGLQFPNYSSELNVNALELDDSALYLCASMRRTGRSYGYTFGSGTRLTVV.